This T cell receptor beta chain was retrieved from a study of shared clonotypes between healthy human individuals. The V end lost 2 bases, the J end lost 4 bases, and 20 bases lay between the germline ends. In germline, CDR1 is ENHRY, CDR2 SYGVKD. There are 17 residues in the CDR3. Repertoires were generated with immunoSEQ multiplex PCR, while TCRdb's copy carries only in-frame clones and drops some. Among 2 million to 3 million clones listed, approximately 93% were seen once. Nashville, Tennessee was home to all donors, who were Caucasian adults. V and J are TRBV10-3 and TRBJ1-2; D unresolved. The sequence was collected from a man between 18 and 29 years old in good health. Some clones in this sample may be carry-over from other donors' samples. Sequencing was done on a sample of naive CD4+ T cells from PBMCs. The sample's subset: CD45RA+ positively selected. The CDR3: CAISERQPSLGSYGYTF. For the CDR3, the DNA is TGTGCCATCAGTGAGCGTCAGCCAAGCCTAGGAAGCTATGGCTACACCTTC.